A selection of T cell receptor beta chains follows, all from one sample in a study of identical twins. From the 5' RACE reads, TCRdb called clonotypes with MiXCR, one entry per CDR3 protein. The table has some 790,000 distinct CDR3 sequences, around a sixth seen once. These sequences were also reported in another study, on T cells expressing NK-cell markers.

Sequencing was carried out using PBMCs. These receptor sequences come from a woman aged 18 to 35 in good health. CDR3s include the opening cysteine and the closing phenylalanine or tryptophan. D genes are given only for firm matches. Rows give clone size only sometimes, using once, few, many, or a class for an expanded clone.

D gene | J gene | V gene | clone size | CDR3 protein | CDR3 DNA
- | TRBJ2-2 | TRBV12-3/TRBV12-4 | few | CASRSGYTGELFF | TGTGCCAGCAGGTCTGGGTACACCGGGGAGCTGTTTTTT
- | TRBJ2-7 | TRBV20-1 | many | CSASSEQRYEQYF | TGCAGTGCCTCATCCGAGCAGCGCTACGAGCAGTACTTC
- | TRBJ2-7 | TRBV5-5 | few | CASSQSSEQYF | TGTGCCAGCAGCCAATCAAGCGAGCAGTACTTC
- | TRBJ2-3 | TRBV14 | few | CASSQVRSDTQYF | TGTGCCAGCAGCCAAGTCAGGTCGGATACGCAGTATTTT
- | TRBJ2-1 | TRBV9 | - | CASSVAGRGYNEQFF | TGTGCCAGCAGCGTAGCGGGAAGGGGATACAATGAGCAGTTCTTC
TRBD1 | TRBJ2-7 | TRBV5-6 | - | CASSPTGLGSYEQYF | TGTGCCAGCAGCCCGACAGGGCTTGGATCCTACGAGCAGTACTTC
- | TRBJ2-3 | TRBV19 | - | CASRDSGGGPDTQYF | TGTGCCAGTAGGGACAGTGGGGGAGGACCAGATACGCAGTATTTT
- | TRBJ1-2 | TRBV30 | - | CAWKGNVYGYTF | TGTGCCTGGAAGGGCAACGTATATGGCTACACCTTC
TRBD1 | TRBJ2-5 | TRBV6-1 | few | CASNGGRGQETQYF | TGTGCCAGCAACGGCGGCAGGGGGCAGGAGACCCAGTACTTC
- | TRBJ2-2 | TRBV29-1 | - | CSVGRGANTGELFF | TGCAGCGTTGGGAGGGGGGCGAACACCGGGGAGCTGTTTTTT
- | TRBJ1-2 | TRBV20-1 | few | CSARDPLTGLASGYTF | TGCAGTGCTAGAGATCCCCTGACAGGTCTAGCGAGTGGCTACACCTTC
- | TRBJ2-1 | TRBV5-1 | - | CASSLATWDGRNEQFF | TGCGCCAGCAGCTTGGCCACGTGGGATGGGAGAAATGAGCAGTTCTTC
- | TRBJ2-3 | TRBV24-1 | few | CATSDPNSRDTQYF | TGTGCCACCAGTGATCCAAACAGCCGCGATACGCAGTATTTT
TRBD2 | TRBJ2-3 | TRBV12-5 | few | CASGPGGAHTDTQYF | TGTGCTAGTGGCCCGGGGGGGGCCCACACAGATACGCAGTATTTT
- | TRBJ2-7 | TRBV9 | - | CASSVGPITGYEQYF | TGTGCCAGCAGCGTTGGACCCATCACGGGCTACGAGCAGTACTTC
- | TRBJ1-2 | TRBV7-2 | - | CASSFGARIGNYGYTF | TGTGCCAGCAGCTTCGGGGCGCGTATAGGCAACTATGGCTACACCTTC
- | TRBJ1-1 | TRBV27 | few | CASGDLAGYTEAFF | TGTGCCAGCGGCGACTTAGCTGGGTACACTGAAGCTTTCTTT
- | TRBJ2-3 | TRBV7-9 | - | CASRLSAGTDTQYF | TGTGCCAGCAGACTGTCGGCTGGCACAGATACGCAGTATTTT
TRBD1 | TRBJ2-1 | TRBV18 | few | CASSPQGTGPWEQFF | TGTGCCAGCTCACCACAAGGGACAGGGCCCTGGGAGCAGTTCTTC
- | TRBJ2-3 | TRBV5-1 | - | CASSLEAVRMGTQYF | TGCGCCAGCAGCTTGGAGGCAGTCCGTATGGGTACGCAGTATTTT
- | TRBJ2-2 | TRBV11-2 | - | CASSSRDTTGELFF | TGTGCCAGCAGCTCCCGGGACACCACCGGGGAGCTGTTTTTT
- | TRBJ1-1 | TRBV13 | few | CASSLGTQRRAFF | TGTGCCAGCAGCTTAGGGACCCAGAGGCGAGCTTTCTTT
- | TRBJ1-2 | TRBV20-1 | - | CSARGGPRGYTF | TGCAGTGCACGAGGTGGGCCTCGGGGCTACACCTTC
TRBD2 | TRBJ2-5 | TRBV27 | - | CASSSSGSGAQETQYF | TGTGCCAGCAGTTCCAGTGGTAGCGGGGCCCAAGAGACCCAGTACTTC
- | TRBJ1-5 | TRBV5-6 | few | CASSPWTSFNQPQHF | TGTGCCAGCAGCCCTTGGACCTCATTCAATCAGCCCCAGCATTTT
- | TRBJ2-1 | TRBV7-3 | few | CASSSPGLPYNEQFF | TGTGCCAGCAGCTCCCCGGGACTCCCCTACAATGAGCAGTTCTTC
- | TRBJ2-7 | TRBV5-1 | few | CASSSKLRASYEQYF | TGCGCCAGCAGTTCTAAACTCAGGGCGTCCTACGAGCAGTACTTC
TRBD2 | TRBJ2-3 | TRBV20-1 | - | CSAPSLAALTDTQYF | TGCAGTGCGCCATCCCTAGCGGCCCTCACAGATACGCAGTATTTT
TRBD1 | TRBJ1-6 | TRBV10-2 | - | CASRETGLPLHF | TGCGCCAGCAGGGAGACAGGGTTGCCCCTCCACTTT
- | TRBJ1-2 | TRBV29-1 | - | CSIRDASSLEYGYTF | TGCAGCATCCGGGACGCCTCATCATTGGAATATGGCTACACCTTC
TRBD2 | TRBJ2-7 | TRBV20-1 | - | CSARAYGRGSYEQYF | TGCAGTGCTAGAGCATACGGGAGGGGGAGTTACGAGCAGTACTTC
- | TRBJ1-2 | TRBV29-1 | - | CSVDYVAANYGYTF | TGCAGCGTTGATTACGTAGCAGCAAACTATGGCTACACCTTC
- | TRBJ2-3 | TRBV4-2 | once | CASSQEEANTDTQYF | TGTGCCAGCAGCCAAGAAGAGGCGAACACAGATACGCAGTATTTT
- | TRBJ2-7 | TRBV20-1 | few | CSARETGATAYEQYF | TGCAGTGCTAGAGAGACGGGGGCCACTGCCTACGAGCAGTACTTC
- | TRBJ2-7 | TRBV5-1 | few | CASSTSPIYEQYF | TGCGCCAGCAGTACTTCCCCCATCTACGAGCAGTACTTC
- | TRBJ2-7 | TRBV7-9 | - | CASSPTSPGPTYYEQYF | TGTGCCAGCAGCCCGACATCGCCGGGACCCACCTATTACGAGCAGTACTTC
- | TRBJ1-1 | TRBV5-1 | - | CASRGGENTEAFF | TGCGCCAGCAGAGGTGGGGAGAACACTGAAGCTTTCTTT
TRBD1 | TRBJ1-2 | TRBV9 | - | CASSGSGGGLGYTF | TGTGCCAGCAGCGGCTCGGGAGGGGGCCTAGGCTACACCTTC
- | TRBJ2-5 | TRBV2 | - | CASWSYQETQYF | TGTGCCAGTTGGAGTTACCAAGAGACCCAGTACTTC
- | TRBJ2-1 | TRBV12-3/TRBV12-4 | - | CASSQDPPSANEQFF | TGTGCCAGCAGTCAGGACCCTCCGTCGGCCAATGAGCAGTTCTTC